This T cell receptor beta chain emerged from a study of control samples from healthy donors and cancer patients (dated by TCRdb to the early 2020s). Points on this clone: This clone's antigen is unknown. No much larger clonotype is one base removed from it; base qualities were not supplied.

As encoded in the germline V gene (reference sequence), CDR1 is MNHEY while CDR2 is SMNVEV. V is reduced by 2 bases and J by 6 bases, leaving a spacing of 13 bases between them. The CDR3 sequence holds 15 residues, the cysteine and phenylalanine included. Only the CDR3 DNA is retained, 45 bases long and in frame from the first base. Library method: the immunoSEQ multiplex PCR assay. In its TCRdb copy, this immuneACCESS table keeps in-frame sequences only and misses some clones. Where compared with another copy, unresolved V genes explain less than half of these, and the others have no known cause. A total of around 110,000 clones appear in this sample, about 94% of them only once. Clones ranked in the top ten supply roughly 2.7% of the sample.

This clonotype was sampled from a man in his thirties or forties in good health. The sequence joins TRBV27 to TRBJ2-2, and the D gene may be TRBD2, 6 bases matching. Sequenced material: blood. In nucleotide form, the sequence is TGTGCCAGCAGTTTACGGGGAGGTTGGGCCGGGGAGCTGTTTTTT. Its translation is CASSLRGGWAGELFF.